A selection of T cell receptor beta chains follows, all from one sample in a study of identical twins. One entry per CDR3 protein results from TCRdb running MiXCR on the 5' RACE reads. Of about 570,000 distinct CDR3 sequences in the sample, around a tenth were seen once. These data were also filed under a second study, of yellow fever vaccine responses in identical twins.

The sample was PBMCs. The receptors come from a young woman in good health. Both conserved end residues are part of each CDR3. D genes are given only for firm matches. Clone size is shown for a subset of rows, as once, few, many or a class of expanded clone.

D	V	J	size	CDR3	DNA
-	TRBV5-1	TRBJ2-3	few	CASSSEPITGITDTQYF	TGCGCCAGCAGCTCCGAACCCATAACAGGGATCACAGATACGCAGTATTTT
TRBD2	TRBV5-5	TRBJ2-7	few	CASSLFGSGGYEQYF	TGTGCCAGCAGCTTGTTTGGGTCGGGGGGCTACGAGCAGTACTTC
-	TRBV7-2	TRBJ1-1	many	CASSLGTHAEAFF	TGTGCCAGCAGCTTAGGGACTCATGCTGAAGCTTTCTTT
-	TRBV7-2	TRBJ2-3	few	CASSFVGGPTDTQYF	TGTGCCAGCAGCTTCGTTGGGGGGCCCACAGATACGCAGTATTTT
-	TRBV10-3	TRBJ2-7	few	CAISESGDRSYEQYF	TGTGCCATCAGTGAGTCAGGTGACAGATCCTACGAGCAGTACTTC
TRBD2	TRBV7-6	TRBJ2-2	few	CASSLMAGGRGGELFF	TGTGCCAGCAGCTTAATGGCGGGAGGCCGCGGCGGGGAGCTGTTTTTT
TRBD2	TRBV11-2	TRBJ2-1	few	CASSLEVLAGAVYNEQFF	TGTGCCAGCAGCCTAGAGGTACTAGCGGGAGCGGTATACAATGAGCAGTTCTTC
TRBD1	TRBV20-1	TRBJ2-4	many	CSYPDRVDKNIQYF	TGCAGCTATCCAGACAGGGTCGACAAAAACATTCAGTACTTC
-	TRBV20-1	TRBJ2-1	few	CSARGGRANSSYNEQFF	TGCAGTGCTAGAGGTGGCAGGGCAAACTCCTCCTACAATGAGCAGTTCTTC
-	TRBV7-3	TRBJ2-2	many	CASSKIPGPRSGELFF	TGTGCCAGCAGCAAGATCCCGGGACCGAGGAGCGGGGAGCTGTTTTTT
-	TRBV18	TRBJ2-7	-	CASSPGVLYEQYF	TGTGCCAGCTCACCAGGGGTACTATACGAGCAGTACTTC
-	TRBV12-3/TRBV12-4	TRBJ2-3	many	CASTLAGQHTDTQYF	TGTGCCAGCACTCTGGCGGGACAGCATACAGATACGCAGTATTTT
TRBD1	TRBV19	TRBJ1-1	-	CASSTTGGTEAFF	TGTGCCAGTAGTACTACAGGGGGCACTGAAGCTTTCTTT
-	TRBV29-1	TRBJ1-1	-	CSGRREVTEAFF	TGCAGCGGCCGCAGGGAGGTTACTGAAGCTTTCTTT
-	TRBV28	TRBJ2-1	-	CASRALGAGPYNEQFF	TGTGCCAGCAGAGCCCTCGGCGCGGGTCCCTACAATGAGCAGTTCTTC
-	TRBV29-1	TRBJ1-1	many	CSVAPGHTEAFF	TGCAGCGTTGCCCCGGGACACACTGAAGCTTTCTTT
-	TRBV7-8	TRBJ2-2	many	CASSSPVPGELFF	TGTGCCAGCAGCTCCCCCGTTCCCGGGGAGCTGTTTTTT
TRBD2	TRBV7-9	TRBJ2-7	-	CASSLPGLAGLYEQYF	TGTGCCAGCAGCTTACCGGGACTAGCGGGGCTCTACGAGCAGTACTTC
TRBD2	TRBV4-2	TRBJ2-1	-	CASSQSSGGDTYNEQFF	TGTGCCAGCAGCCAGAGTAGCGGGGGGGATACCTACAATGAGCAGTTCTTC
TRBD1	TRBV5-1	TRBJ2-3	-	CASSWTGGSTDTQYF	TGCGCCAGCAGCTGGACAGGGGGTAGCACAGATACGCAGTATTTT